The 32 T cell receptor beta chains presented below share a single source sample, sequenced in a study of T cells after posttransplantation cyclophosphamide. TCRdb's table, derived via immunoSEQ multiplex PCR, lists solely in-frame clones and lacks some. Seen here are several thousand clones, roughly 80% observed once, and the top ten hold roughly 9%. A marrow graft followed busulfan-fludarabine conditioning, with cyclophosphamide on days +3 and +4. Sequenced here: PBMCs, sampled 150 to 200 days after allogeneic stem cell transplant with posttransplant cyclophosphamide. All receptors come from a male patient in his sixties or seventies who received an allogeneic stem cell transplant from a related donor and was CMV-positive. The graft donor may account for some of the T cells.

This clone was seen more than once but under ten times. This chain uses TRBV7-2 with TRBJ2-5; 13 bases map to TRBD2. CDR3 length: 17 amino acids. Trimming took 1 base from V and 1 from J; bases not matched to a gene: 3. Per germline, CDR1 SGHTA and CDR2 FQGNSA. As DNA, the CDR3 is TGTGCCAGCAGCTTAGGGACTAGCGGGGGTATCCAAGAGACCCAGTACTTC. Protein product: CASSLGTSGGIQETQYF.

J is TRBJ2-7 and V is TRBV27; TRBD1 matches 10 bases. V shed 5 bases, J shed 3 bases, and the junction held 7 bases outside the gene matches. The CDR3 length is 15 residues. Germline V gene sequence: CDR1 MNHEY, CDR2 SMNVEV (reference sequence). CDR3: CASSMSGTGVYEQYV. The CDR3 coding sequence is TGTGCCAGCAGTATGTCCGGGACAGGGGTCTACGAGCAGTACGTC.

The V gene is TRBV5-4, the J gene TRBJ2-5; no definite D call. Germline CDR1 SGHNT, CDR2 YYREEE (reference sequence). V was pared by 0 bases and J by 5 bases, with 5 bases between. The CDR3 runs 12 residues. The CDR3 spells CASSLDGETQYF. CDR3 DNA: TGTGCCAGCAGCTTGGACGGGGAGACCCAGTACTTC. Full variable domain (remainder filled in from reference TRBV5-4 and TRBJ2-5): ETGVTQSPTHLIKTRGQQVTLRCSSQSGHNTVSWYQQALGQGPQFIFQYYREEENGRGNFPPRFSGLQFPNYSSELNVNALELDDSALYLCASSLDGETQYFGPGTRLLVL.

This chain uses TRBV4-3 with TRBJ2-2; D is uncertain. V lost 0 bases and J lost 3, with 8 bases in between. The CDR3 sequence is 15 residues long. The germline gives CDR1 LGHNA, CDR2 YSLEER. The CDR3 sequence: CASSQEWSYTGELFF. DNA for the CDR3: TGCGCCAGCAGCCAAGAATGGAGCTACACCGGGGAGCTGTTTTTT.

The rearrangement links TRBV9 to TRBJ2-2; D uncertain. The CDR3 totals 14 residues. Germline CDR1 is SGDLS and CDR2 is YYNGEE. The V and J ends lost 2 bases and 5 bases respectively, with 10 bases between them. The CDR3 coding sequence is TGTGCCAGCAGCGTTCTTTGGAGTACCGGGGAGCTGTTTTTT. It is translated as CASSVLWSTGELFF.

This clone was counted between two and nine times. The V gene is TRBV27, the J gene TRBJ2-1, with D maybe TRBD2 (6 bases). The CDR3 is made up of 15 amino acids. The V and J ends lost 6 bases and 12 bases respectively, with 24 bases between them. Looked up from germline, CDR1 is MNHEY and CDR2 is SMNVEV (reference sequence). CDR3 sequence (DNA): TGTGCCAGCAGAACCCTAGCCGGAGGGCCGTCGGGGCAGTTCTTC. Amino acid sequence: CASRTLAGGPSGQFF.

This chain connects TRBV19 to TRBJ1-1; possible D gene TRBD1, 6 bases. This CDR3 contains 15 residues. Germline-derived CDR1 and CDR2 are LNHDA and SQIVND (reference sequence). V shed 4 bases and J shed 6 bases, with 18 bases lying between them. CDR3 DNA: TGTGCCAGTAGTAGGGCGAGGGGGGGGTCGGCTGAAGCTTTCTTT. Translation: CASSRARGGSAEAFF.

This clone was counted a few times. This rearrangement joins TRBV29-1 to TRBJ2-7; 7 bases fit TRBD1. The CDR3 is 13 residues long. Looked up from germline, CDR1 is SQVTM and CDR2 is ANQGSEA. V was clipped by 5 bases and J by 1 base; unmatched bases: 5. CDR3 residues: CSVSGTDSYEQYF. CDR3 nucleotide sequence: TGCAGCGTTTCCGGGACAGATTCCTACGAGCAGTACTTC.

In its sample, this clone was seen a few times. This chain joins TRBV19 and TRBJ1-4, with TRBD1 identical over 7 bases. This CDR3 has 14 residues. Losses at the gene ends were 6 bases for V and 4 bases for J; bases not matched to a gene: 5. CDR1 is LNHDA and CDR2 is SQIVND in the germline V gene (reference sequence). Here the CDR3 DNA reads TGTGCCAGTAGAATACAGGGGATTAATGAAAAACTGTTTTTT. Its protein is CASRIQGINEKLFF.

This sequence joins TRBV19 and TRBJ2-5; TRBD1 is a possible D gene (6 bases). Germline V lookup: CDR1 LNHDA, CDR2 SQIVND (reference sequence). The V and J ends lost 5 bases and 1 base respectively, with 11 bases between them. The CDR3 is 14 amino acids. The CDR3 sequence is CASSPRTAQETQYF. The CDR3 DNA reads as TGTGCCAGTAGTCCCAGGACAGCCCAAGAGACCCAGTACTTC.

Points on this clone: One end of the junction fails to match germline, which may point to a read error. The identical CDR3 is also encoded by other nucleotide sequences in the sample. The chain uses TRBV6-5 and TRBJ1-6, with TRBD1 identical over 10 bases. The CDR3 has 15 residues. Per germline, CDR1 MNHEY and CDR2 SVGAGI. In nucleotides, the CDR3 is TGTGCCAGCAGTTCGACAGGGGGCTATAATTCCCCCCTCCACTTT. Residues: CASSSTGGYNSPLHF.

This clone was picked up a small number of times. The V call is TRBV7-2, the J call TRBJ1-5; the D is unclear. The CDR3 sequence is 12 residues long. The ends were cut back, 7 bases at V and 2 bases at J, with 6 bases in the middle. Germline CDR1 and CDR2: SGHTA and FQGNSA. The CDR3 region has the DNA TGTGCCAGCAACCAGGGCAATCAGCCCCAGCATTTT. Residues: CASNQGNQPQHF.

This clone has just a few counts. V is TRBV18 and J is TRBJ2-1, with D tentatively TRBD2 (5 bases). Germline V gives CDR1 KGHSH, CDR2 LQKENI. This CDR3 is built from 13 residues. Trimming stripped 3 bases from V and 10 bases from J, with 13 bases between. As DNA, the CDR3 is TGTGCCAGCTCACCGTACCTAGCTGTCGAGCAGTTCTTC. Its protein is CASSPYLAVEQFF.

J is TRBJ2-2 and V is TRBV5-8; D might be TRBD1 (5 bases). Germline V gene lookup returns CDR1 SGHTS and CDR2 YDEGEE. The CDR3 consists of 15 residues. V lost 1 base to trimming and J lost 4 bases, with 11 bases between them. DNA of the CDR3: TGTGCCAGCAGCTTGCAGGGTCGGAGCACCGGGGAGCTGTTTTTT. It encodes CASSLQGRSTGELFF. Drawing the rest from reference TRBV5-8 and TRBJ2-2, the complete variable domain is EAGVTQSPTHLIKTRGQQATLRCSPISGHTSVYWYQQALGLGLQFLLWYDEGEERNRGNFPPRFSGRQFPNYSSELNVNALELEDSALYLCASSLQGRSTGELFFGEGSRLTVL.

This clone showed up just a few times. The rearrangement joins TRBV5-1 to TRBJ2-3, with D tentatively TRBD2 (6 bases). The CDR3 has 14 amino acids. The V end lost 4 bases, the J end lost 4 bases, and 13 bases lay between the germline ends. Germline loops: CDR1 SGHRS, CDR2 YFSETQ. The CDR3 here is CASSTGSGSDTQYF. The CDR3 bases are TGCGCCAGCAGCACCGGGAGTGGTTCAGATACGCAGTATTTT.

V and J are TRBV5-1 and TRBJ2-2; D may be TRBD2 (5 bases). The germline V and J ends were trimmed by 0 bases and 6 bases, with 9 bases remaining between them. CDR1 is SGHRS, CDR2 YFSETQ, per germline. The CDR3 contains 14 residues. The CDR3 spells CASSLDSGSGELFF. In DNA, the CDR3 is TGCGCCAGCAGCTTGGACAGCGGTTCCGGGGAGCTGTTTTTT. Full variable domain (outside the CDR3, taken from reference TRBV5-1 and TRBJ2-2): KAGVTQTPRYLIKTRGQQVTLSCSPISGHRSVSWYQQTPGQGLQFLFEYFSETQRNKGNFPGRFSGRQFSNSRSEMNVSTLELGDSALYLCASSLDSGSGELFFGEGSRLTVL.

V and J are TRBV7-2 and TRBJ2-2; the match to TRBD2 covers 7 bases. The V gene's germline CDR1 is SGHTA and CDR2 FQGNSA. V was clipped by 1 base and J by 0 bases; unmatched bases: 5. This CDR3 is built from 17 residues. The CDR3 spells CASSLGRREANTGELFF. CDR3 nucleotides: TGTGCCAGCAGCTTAGGACGCCGGGAGGCGAACACCGGGGAGCTGTTTTTT. The variable domain in full, with the rest retrieved from reference TRBV7-2 and TRBJ2-2, is GAGVSQSPSNKVTEKGKDVELRCDPISGHTALYWYRQSLGQGLEFLIYFQGNSAPDKSGLPSDRFSAERTGGSVSTLTIQRTQQEDSAVYLCASSLGRREANTGELFFGEGSRLTVL.

In its sample, this clone was seen once. The V gene is TRBV28, the J gene TRBJ1-5; 7 bases line up with TRBD1. Germline lookup yields CDR1 MDHEN and CDR2 SYDVKM. Trimming took 4 bases from V and 2 from J; bases not matched to a gene: 8. This CDR3 comprises 16 residues. CDR3 in DNA: TGTGCCAGCAGTTCTGCAGGGGGAAGCGGCAATCAGCCCCAGCATTTT. It specifies CASSSAGGSGNQPQHF.

The chain uses TRBV28 and TRBJ1-1; no reliable D call. The CDR3 totals 13 residues. Germline V gene lookup returns CDR1 MDHEN and CDR2 SYDVKM. With 7 bases removed from V and 7 bases from J, the gap between germline ends came to 16 bases. CDR3 region: CASTNSPGVEAFF. Written as DNA, the CDR3 is TGTGCCAGCACTAATTCACCGGGAGTTGAAGCTTTCTTT.

The chain joins TRBV5-1 to TRBJ2-5; 7 nucleotides align to TRBD1. The germline gives CDR1 SGHRS, CDR2 YFSETQ. The CDR3 totals 16 residues. V shed 0 bases and J 2 bases; nucleotides not matched to a gene: 7. The CDR3 spells CASSLGGLTGQETQYF. CDR3 bases: TGCGCCAGCAGCTTGGGGGGGCTGACAGGGCAAGAGACCCAGTACTTC.

This chain links TRBV6-1 with TRBJ1-6, with a weak D call TRBD1 (5 bases). Germline CDR1 is MNHNS and CDR2 is SASEGT. The germline V and J ends were trimmed by 10 bases and 1 base, with 11 bases remaining between them. The CDR3 length is 14 residues. CDR3 amino acids: CATRGGSYNSPLHF. The CDR3 DNA follows: TGTGCCACTCGGGGGGGTTCCTATAATTCACCCCTCCACTTT.

This chain joins TRBV11-3 and TRBJ2-3, with 7 bases aligning to TRBD1. The CDR3 sequence is 16 residues long. Germline loops: CDR1 SGHNT, CDR2 YENEEA. V was pared by 1 base and J by 2 bases, with 6 bases of the junction left unmatched. CDR3 region: CASSLGTGQSTDTQYF. CDR3 nucleotide sequence: TGTGCCAGCAGCTTAGGGACAGGACAATCCACAGATACGCAGTATTTT. The full variable domain, rest sourced from reference TRBV11-3 and TRBJ2-3, is EAGVVQSPRYKIIEKKQPVAFWCNPISGHNTLYWYLQNLGQGPELLIRYENEEAVDDSQLPKDRFSAERLKGVDSTLKIQPAELGDSAVYLCASSLGTGQSTDTQYFGPGTRLTVL.

The chain recombines TRBV19 with TRBJ1-2, with D perhaps matching TRBD1 (6 bases). Germline V gives CDR1 LNHDA, CDR2 SQIVND (reference sequence). The CDR3 is 15 residues long. Trimming shortened V by 1 base and J by 0 bases, and 9 bases separated the two germline ends. The CDR3 sequence is CASSIAQGPNYGYTF. The CDR3 bases are TGTGCCAGTAGTATAGCACAGGGACCTAACTATGGCTACACCTTC.

The V call is TRBV28, the J call TRBJ1-2, with D possibly being TRBD1 (5 bases). Trimming removed 6 bases at V and 1 base at J, with 15 bases between. Germline V gene lookup returns CDR1 MDHEN and CDR2 SYDVKM. This CDR3 region has 15 residues. CDR3 DNA sequence: TGTGCCAGCAGGGGCAGTCAGGGATTTAACTATGGCTACACCTTC. It translates to CASRGSQGFNYGYTF.

This CDR3 is CASSEGRNPYGYTF. The CDR3 DNA follows: TGTGCCAGCAGTGAAGGCAGGAACCCCTATGGCTACACCTTC. The chain employs TRBV6-1 and TRBJ1-2; D not certain. This CDR3 region has 14 residues. Per the germline V gene, CDR1 is MNHNS and CDR2 is SASEGT. Trimming shortened V by 1 base and J by 4 bases, and 10 bases separated the two germline ends.

The chain uses TRBV11-1 and TRBJ2-2; D unclear. This CDR3 comprises 12 residues. The V end lost 2 bases, the J end lost 5 bases, and 3 bases lay between the germline ends. The V gene's germline CDR1 is SGHAT and CDR2 FQDESV (reference sequence). As DNA, the CDR3 is TGTGCCAGCAGCTTAACAACCGGGGAGCTGTTTTTT. It specifies CASSLTTGELFF.

The chain recombines TRBV19 with TRBJ1-6; D ambiguous. The CDR3 consists of 15 residues. Germline loops: CDR1 LNHDA, CDR2 SQIVND (reference sequence). The V end lost 1 base, the J end lost 3 bases, and 7 bases lay between the germline ends. CDR3 DNA sequence: TGTGCCAGTAGTATAGCACAGAGCTATAATTCACCCCTCCACTTT. Translated: CASSIAQSYNSPLHF.

This clone was detected a few times. CDR3 sequence reads: CASSMEQIYTGELFF. CDR3 DNA: TGTGCCAGTAGTATGGAGCAGATCTACACCGGGGAGCTGTTTTTT. The chain carries TRBV19 and TRBJ2-2; D unresolved. The CDR3 has 15 residues. V lost 3 bases and J 3 bases, leaving 11 bases between the germline ends. Germline-derived CDR1 and CDR2 are LNHDA and SQIVND (reference sequence).

The chain combines TRBV7-9 with TRBJ1-2, with D perhaps TRBD1 (6 bases). The CDR3 consists of 12 residues. Between the trimmed V and J ends, which lost 7 bases and 3 bases, there was a span of 9 bases. Germline CDR1 reads SEHNR; CDR2 reads FQNEAQ (reference sequence). CDR3 nucleotides: TGTGCCAGCACACAGGGATACTATGGCTACACCTTC. Encoded protein: CASTQGYYGYTF.

The J gene is TRBJ1-2, the V gene TRBV7-8; tentatively, D is TRBD1 (5 bases). Germline assignment: CDR1 SGHVS and CDR2 FQNEAQ. CDR3 length: 16 residues. V was shortened by 5 bases and J by 4 bases, with 20 bases between the two germline ends. CDR3 sequence reads: CASSHSKGFAVYGYTF. Written as DNA, the CDR3 is TGTGCCAGCAGCCACAGTAAGGGGTTCGCCGTCTATGGCTACACCTTC.

The rearrangement uses TRBV7-9 and TRBJ2-5; the D gene is possibly TRBD2 (5 bases). The CDR3 sequence is 15 residues long. Trimming removed 1 base at V and 4 bases at J, with 13 bases between. Looked up from germline, CDR1 is SEHNR and CDR2 is FQNEAQ (reference sequence). This chain's CDR3 is CASSLGRGPGETQYF. The CDR3 nucleotides read TGTGCCAGCAGCTTAGGCCGGGGTCCAGGAGAGACCCAGTACTTC.

J is TRBJ1-2 and V is TRBV7-2, with D hard to call. Germline values: CDR1 SGHTA, CDR2 FQGNSA. V was pared by 7 bases and J by 8 bases, with 23 bases between. The CDR3 runs to 15 residues. The chain's CDR3 is CASTTFRTPLTGYTF. In nucleotides, the CDR3 is TGTGCCAGCACCACGTTTAGGACTCCCCTGACGGGCTACACCTTC.